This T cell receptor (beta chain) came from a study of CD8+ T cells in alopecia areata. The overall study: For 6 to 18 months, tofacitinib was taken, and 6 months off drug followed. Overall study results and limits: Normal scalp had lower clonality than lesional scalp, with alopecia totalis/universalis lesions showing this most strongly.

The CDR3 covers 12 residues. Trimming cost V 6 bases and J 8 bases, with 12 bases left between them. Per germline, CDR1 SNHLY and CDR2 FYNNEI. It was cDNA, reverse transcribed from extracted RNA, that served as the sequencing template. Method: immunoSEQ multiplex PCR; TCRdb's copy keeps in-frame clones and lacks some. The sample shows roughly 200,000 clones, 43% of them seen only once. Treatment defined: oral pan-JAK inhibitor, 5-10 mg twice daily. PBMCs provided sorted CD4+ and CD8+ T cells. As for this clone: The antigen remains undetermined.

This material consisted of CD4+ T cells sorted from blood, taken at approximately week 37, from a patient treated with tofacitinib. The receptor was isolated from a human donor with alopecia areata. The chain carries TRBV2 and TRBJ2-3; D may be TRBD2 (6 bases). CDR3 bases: TGTGCCAGCAGCGCCCGACTAGTTACGCAGTATTTT. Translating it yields CASSARLVTQYF. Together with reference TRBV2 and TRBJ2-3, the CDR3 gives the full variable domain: EPEVTQTPSHQVTQMGQEVILRCVPISNHLYFYWYRQILGQKVEFLVSFYNNEISEKSEIFDDQFSVERPDGSNFTLKIRSTKLEDSAMYFCASSARLVTQYFGPGTRLTVL.